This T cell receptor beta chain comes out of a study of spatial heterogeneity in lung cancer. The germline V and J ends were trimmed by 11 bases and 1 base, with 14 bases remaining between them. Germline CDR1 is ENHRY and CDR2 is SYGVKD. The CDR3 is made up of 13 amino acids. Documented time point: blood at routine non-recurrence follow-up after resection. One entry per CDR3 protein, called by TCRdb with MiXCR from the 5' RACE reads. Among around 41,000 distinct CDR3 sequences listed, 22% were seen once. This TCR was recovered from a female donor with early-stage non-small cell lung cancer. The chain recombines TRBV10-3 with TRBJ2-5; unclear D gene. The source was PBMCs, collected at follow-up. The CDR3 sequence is CASQRESQETQYF. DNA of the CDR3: TGTGCCTCCCAGCGAGAAAGCCAAGAGACCCAGTACTTC.